These 27 T cell receptor beta chains came from one sample sequenced in a study of T cells in women clearing cervical HPV infection (dated by TCRdb to between 2018 and 2020). The receptor library was made with the immunoSEQ multiplex PCR assay. TCRdb carries this immuneACCESS record with in-frame sequences only. Its versions omit some clonotypes, under half of them owing to an unresolved V gene in the studies checked, with the rest unexplained. This sample's table carries fewer than 30,000 clones. The ten biggest clones cover over 5% of the sample. The sequenced sample was blood buffy coat. Receptor source: a woman aged 18 to 75 with a cervical HPV16 infection that either progressed to CIN3+ or cleared (not recorded which).

Worth noting for this clone: The DNA ends 3 residues before the CDR3 does, and the rest of the CDR3 is filled in from the germline J gene. V gene TRBV6-1 combines with J gene TRBJ2-7, with TRBD2 matching over 9 bases. The CDR3 is made up of 14 amino acids. Germline CDR1 MNHNS, CDR2 SASEGT. The junction had 3 bases not matched to a gene; V was cut back by 3 bases and J by 3 bases. CDR3 DNA (partial): TGTGCCAGCAGTGAGACTAGCGGCCTCTACGAG. Amino acids: CASSETSGLYE. The whole CDR3 protein reads CASSETSGLYEQYF.

Comments on this clone: The sequence runs out 3 residues before the end of the CDR3; the remainder is reconstructed from the germline J gene. The chain is built from TRBV19 and TRBJ1-2, with TRBD1 as a possible D gene (5 bases). Between the trimmed V and J ends, which lost 4 bases and 1 base, there was a span of 25 bases. From germline, CDR1 is LNHDA and CDR2 SQIVND (reference sequence). CDR3 size: 19 residues. The sequenced CDR3 bases are TGTGCCAGTAGTACCCGCCTCCTCGTGGGGGGATATAGTAACTATGGC. Residues: CASSTRLLVGGYSNYG. The entire CDR3 protein reads CASSTRLLVGGYSNYGYTF.

To note about this clone: Read data end 3 residues before the CDR3 end; the end is taken from the germline J gene. The V and J genes are TRBV30 and TRBJ2-7, with 9 nucleotides matching TRBD1. The length of the CDR3 is 17 residues. V lost 2 bases and J lost 4; bases outside the gene matches: 15. CDR1 is GTSNPN and CDR2 is SVGIG in the germline V gene (reference sequence). CDR3: CAWSRLGQGILPYEQYF. The CDR3 DNA, read in part, is TGTGCCTGGAGTAGATTGGGACAGGGAATTTTACCTTACGAG.

Note on this clone: Read data end 3 residues before the CDR3 end; the end is taken from the germline J gene. The chain employs TRBV19 and TRBJ2-3; D perhaps matches TRBD1 (5 bases). Germline-derived CDR1 and CDR2 are LNHDA and SQIVND (reference sequence). The CDR3 spans 14 residues. The CDR3 bases that were read are TGTGCCAGCGTAGACAGTCGCTACAATCAGCCG. Protein: CASVDSRYNQP. In full, the CDR3 reads CASVDSRYNQPQYF.

In the case of this clone: The read ends 3 residues early relative to the CDR3; the germline J gene fills the gap. This chain uses TRBV11-3 with TRBJ2-2; tentatively, D is TRBD1 (6 bases). V dropped 11 bases and J dropped 6 bases, with 22 bases sitting between them. This CDR3 contains 15 residues. Germline V gene sequence: CDR1 SGHNT, CDR2 YENEEA. The CDR3 bases that were read are TGTGCCTGTGGGGGCGGGTACCTTTCAGCCGGGGAG. The encoded protein is CACGGGYLSAGE. The CDR3 in its entirety is CACGGGYLSAGELFF.

Turning to this clone: The CDR3 end falls 3 residues outside the read, so it is completed with the germline J gene. The chain employs TRBV20-1 and TRBJ1-2; 7 nucleotides line up with TRBD1. Germline V gene lookup returns CDR1 DFQATT and CDR2 SNEGSKA (reference sequence). This CDR3 is 13 amino acids long. Unmatched junction bases numbered 9, after V lost 6 bases and J lost 5 bases. Incomplete CDR3 DNA: TGCAGTGCCAAATTACAGGGGAGGTATGGC. It specifies CSAKLQGRYG. The full CDR3 sequence reads CSAKLQGRYGYTF.

To note about this clone: Read coverage stops 3 residues before the CDR3 terminus; the germline J gene supplies the remainder. The chain combines TRBV7-3 with TRBJ2-7; D is possibly TRBD1 (6 bases). The V end lost 1 base, the J end lost 2 bases, and 12 bases lay between the germline ends. CDR1 and CDR2 (germline): SGHTA, FQGTGA. The CDR3 totals 15 residues. The CDR3 here is CASSLSPGEAYEQYF. CDR3 bases read: TGTGCCAGCAGCTTAAGCCCAGGGGAAGCCTACGAG.

As concerns this clone: The read ends 3 residues shy of where the CDR3 ends; the end is completed using the germline J gene. The chain combines TRBV29-1 with TRBJ2-2; D may be TRBD2 (5 bases). Germline V gene lookup returns CDR1 SQVTM and CDR2 ANQGSEA. There are 14 residues in the CDR3. CDR3 DNA, as far as it was read: TGCAGCGTTGAGCCCCGAGGGCCTAATGAAAAG. It is translated as CSVEPRGPNEK. The whole CDR3 protein is CSVEPRGPNEKLFF.

CDR3 sequence reads: CASSLDPNYNSPLHF. The CDR3 DNA, read in part, is TGCGCCAGCAGCTTGGATCCCAATTATAATTCACCC. The chain recombines TRBV5-1 with TRBJ1-6; unclear D gene. Sequencing ends 3 residues short of the CDR3 end; the germline J gene provides the rest. This CDR3 has 15 residues. Germline CDR1 is SGHRS and CDR2 is YFSETQ. V dropped 0 bases and J dropped 4 bases, with 8 bases sitting between them.

A word on this clone: The sequence runs out 3 residues before the end of the CDR3; the remainder is reconstructed from the germline J gene. The chain uses TRBV7-6 and TRBJ2-1, with D tentatively TRBD2 (6 bases). Germline V gene data show CDR1 as SGHVS and CDR2 as FNYEAQ. V dropped 5 bases and J dropped 9 bases, with 17 bases sitting between them. This CDR3 is built from 14 residues. The CDR3 sequence is CASSPGLTHFEQFF. CDR3 DNA (partial): TGTGCCAGCAGCCCAGGACTAACCCACTTTGAG.

In the case of this clone: The CDR3 goes on 3 residues after the read ends, and that part is filled in from the germline J gene. The chain uses TRBV6-1 and TRBJ1-2; no reliable D call. The CDR3 spans 12 residues. Germline lookup yields CDR1 MNHNS and CDR2 SASEGT. V dropped 0 bases and J dropped 5 bases, with 4 bases sitting between them. Incomplete CDR3 DNA: TGTGCCAGCAGTGAAGCCCATTATGGC. Its protein product is CASSEAHYG. In full, the CDR3 is CASSEAHYGYTF.

Notes on this clone: The read is 3 residues too short to cover the CDR3 end, so that end is filled in from the germline J gene. This rearrangement joins TRBV18 to TRBJ2-1; D is undetermined. The V gene's germline CDR1 is KGHSH and CDR2 LQKENI. V was shortened by 0 bases and J by 9 bases, with 9 bases between the two germline ends. This CDR3 has 13 residues. The part of the CDR3 DNA that was read is TGTGCCAGCTCACCACCGTATTCTTCTGAG. Encoded protein: CASSPPYSSE. In full, the CDR3 is CASSPPYSSEQFF.

Remarks on this clone: The read terminates 3 residues before the CDR3 end, so the remaining end is supplied by the germline J gene. The chain recombines TRBV7-9 with TRBJ2-3; D is possibly TRBD1 (6 bases). Germline CDR1 is SEHNR and CDR2 is FQNEAQ (reference sequence). This CDR3 is built from 14 residues. The covered CDR3 bases are TGTGCCAGCGATAAAAAGGGGGATCAAGAGACG. Its translation: CASDKKGDQET. The complete CDR3 reads CASDKKGDQETQYF.

About this clone: The sequenced fragment ends 3 residues before the CDR3 boundary, so the rest is inferred from the germline J gene. The chain recombines TRBV7-3 with TRBJ2-2; 16 positions match TRBD2. CDR3 length: 16 residues. Trimming at V came to 5 bases and at J to 6 bases, leaving 3 bases not matched to a gene. CDR1 SGHTA and CDR2 FQGTGA come from the germline V gene. The sequenced CDR3 bases are TGTGCCAGCAGCACAGGGACTAGCGGGAGGGCCGGGGAG. Its translation is CASSTGTSGRAGE. The CDR3 reads in full as CASSTGTSGRAGELFF.

On this clone: The read ends 3 residues before the CDR3 terminus; that terminus is restored from the germline J gene. This rearrangement joins TRBV20-1 to TRBJ2-7; the D gene is possibly TRBD2 (6 bases). V was clipped by 3 bases and J by 2 bases, with 20 bases between them. CDR1 and CDR2 from the germline V gene are DFQATT and SNEGSKA (reference sequence). This CDR3 has 16 residues. The chain's CDR3 is CSARGLGSLNTYEQYF. Partial CDR3 DNA: TGCAGTGCTAGGGGACTCGGGTCCCTGAATACCTACGAG.

Worth noting for this clone: The read terminates 3 residues ahead of where the CDR3 ends, so the germline J gene completes it. The chain has TRBV2 and TRBJ2-3; a weak D match, TRBD1 (6 bases). Germline V gene sequence: CDR1 SNHLY, CDR2 FYNNEI. The CDR3 is 16 amino acids. The CDR3 here is CASSYLPFRGNQPQYF. The CDR3 bases that were read are TGTGCCAGCAGTTACCTACCGTTCAGGGGTAATCAGCCG.

CDR3: CSARLAGGRNIQYF. Partial CDR3 DNA: TGCAGTGCTAGACTAGCGGGAGGTCGAAACATT. The rearrangement links TRBV20-1 to TRBJ2-4; 11 nucleotides align to TRBD2. The read falls 3 residues short of the CDR3 end, and the missing part is taken from the germline J gene. CDR1 and CDR2 from the germline V gene are DFQATT and SNEGSKA (reference sequence). This CDR3 comprises 14 residues. Trimming took 2 bases from V and 6 from J; bases not matched to a gene: 3.

Remarks on this clone: The missing CDR3 end, 3 residues past where the read stops, is filled in from the germline J gene. V is TRBV4-1 and J is TRBJ1-5; D is undetermined. V was clipped by 5 bases and J by 1 base, with 15 bases between them. Germline V gene data show CDR1 as MGHRA and CDR2 as YSYEKL. The CDR3 consists of 16 residues. The CDR3 here is CASSSLLEPSNQPQHF. The DNA read from the CDR3 is TGCGCCAGCAGCTCCCTCCTAGAGCCCAGCAATCAGCCC.

Points on this clone: The CDR3 end falls 3 residues outside the read, so it is completed with the germline J gene. The chain has TRBV10-3 and TRBJ2-7, with a tentative D call TRBD1 (6 bases). The germline V and J ends were trimmed by 7 bases and 4 bases, with 17 bases remaining between them. The CDR3 is 14 residues long. CDR1 ENHRY and CDR2 SYGVKD come from the germline V gene. The chain's CDR3 is CAITRRDTFYEQYF. Partial CDR3 DNA: TGTGCCATCACCAGACGGGACACTTTTTACGAG.

Turning to this clone: Coverage ceases 3 residues before the CDR3 finishes, and the germline J gene fills in the end. V gene TRBV10-1 combines with J gene TRBJ2-7, with a possible D match to TRBD1 (6 bases). This CDR3 has 14 residues. Germline V gene data show CDR1 as WNHNN and CDR2 as SYGVQD (reference sequence). Trimming pared 3 bases from V and 0 bases from J, leaving 9 bases between. The CDR3 sequence is CASSDHRDSYEQYF. The DNA read from the CDR3 is TGCGCCAGCAGTGATCACAGGGACTCCTACGAG.

For this clone: The read halts 3 residues ahead of the CDR3 end, with the missing end drawn from the germline J gene. V gene TRBV7-3 combines with J gene TRBJ2-1; D is possibly TRBD1 or TRBD2 (5 bases each). Deletions cut 2 bases from V and 0 bases from J, with 11 bases between. The CDR3 contains 16 residues. The V gene's germline CDR1 is SGHTA and CDR2 FQGTGA. The CDR3 reads CASSLDPGSSYNEQFF. The sequenced part of the CDR3 DNA is TGTGCCAGCAGCTTAGATCCAGGGAGCTCCTACAATGAG.

A remark on this clone: The read gets to within 3 residues of the CDR3 end, and the germline J gene fills in the rest. The chain couples TRBV18 to TRBJ2-7; TRBD1 matches 8 bases. There are 15 residues in the CDR3. V lost 6 bases and J lost 2; bases outside the gene matches: 9. Germline-derived CDR1 and CDR2 are KGHSH and LQKENI. The sequenced CDR3 bases are TGTGCCAGCTCCGAGGGACAGGCCCCGACCTACGAG. It yields the protein CASSEGQAPTYE. The CDR3 in full is CASSEGQAPTYEQYF.

The CDR3 region is CSAVLADSYEQYF. The covered CDR3 bases are TGCAGTGCTGTTCTAGCGGATTCCTACGAG. This chain joins TRBV20-1 and TRBJ2-7; 7 bases align to TRBD2. Read data end 3 residues before the CDR3 end; the end is taken from the germline J gene. Germline CDR1 DFQATT, CDR2 SNEGSKA (reference sequence). The CDR3 spans 13 residues. Losses at the gene ends were 5 bases for V and 1 base for J; bases not matched to a gene: 5.

The covered CDR3 bases are TGTGCCAGCAGCTTTGGACAGAGAAACTATGGC. The encoded protein is CASSFGQRNYG. The whole CDR3 reads CASSFGQRNYGYTF. V usage is TRBV7-9 and J usage is TRBJ1-2; tentative D call: TRBD1 (6 bases). The CDR3 goes on 3 residues after the read ends, and that part is filled in from the germline J gene. The V and J ends lost 3 bases and 2 bases respectively, with 10 bases between them. The germline gives CDR1 SEHNR, CDR2 FQNEAQ (reference sequence). The length of the CDR3 is 14 residues.

On this clone: The CDR3 end falls 3 residues outside the read, so it is completed with the germline J gene. The chain carries TRBV5-1 and TRBJ2-2; 8 bases are shared with TRBD1. Trimming took 4 bases from V and 3 from J; bases not matched to a gene: 8. Germline values: CDR1 SGHRS, CDR2 YFSETQ. There are 16 residues in the CDR3. This chain's CDR3 is CASSPDGQGYTGELFF. The sequenced CDR3 bases are TGCGCCAGCAGCCCAGACGGACAGGGATACACCGGGGAG.

In the case of this clone: The observed sequence ends 3 residues before the CDR3 terminus, with the missing tail filled in from the germline J gene. V gene TRBV18 combines with J gene TRBJ1-2; no clear D. This CDR3 is built from 14 residues. CDR1 KGHSH and CDR2 LQKENI come from the germline V gene. Here the CDR3 reads CASSPVEGPDTYTF. The sequenced CDR3 bases are TGTGCCAGCTCACCCGTCGAGGGTCCAGATACC. Complete variable domain (other parts from reference TRBV18 and TRBJ1-2): NAGVMQNPRHLVRRRGQEARLRCSPMKGHSHVYWYRQLPEEGLKFMVYLQKENIIDESGMPKERFSAEFPKEGPSILRIQQVVRGDSAAYFCASSPVEGPDTYTFGSGTRLTVV.

As concerns this clone: The read ends 3 residues early relative to the CDR3; the germline J gene fills the gap. The chain combines TRBV7-9 with TRBJ1-4, with D perhaps TRBD1 (5 bases). There are 13 residues in the CDR3. CDR1 and CDR2 (germline): SEHNR, FQNEAQ (reference sequence). The CDR3 bases that were read are TGTGCCAGCAGCTTAGGTGGGGCCAACGTA. Its translation: CASSLGGANV. The entire CDR3 is CASSLGGANVLFF.